A selection of T cell receptor beta chains follows, all from one sample in a study of T cell responses to AZD1222 COVID-19 vaccine. The repertoire was sequenced with immunoSEQ multiplex PCR; TCRdb's copy has only in-frame clones and lacks some. The profile covers more than 250,000 clones, with 93% appearing a single time and around 0.57% taken by the ten largest. This specimen consisted of peripheral blood, obtained on day 0 of AZD1222 vaccination. The receptor set was obtained from an adult in good health. Each CDR3 is given with its conserved first and last residue. A D gene is named only where the DNA matches it firmly. Clone size is given for some rows only: seen once, a few or many times, or a class if the clone is expanded.

D gene: TRBD2
V gene: TRBV6-5
J gene: TRBJ2-7
clone size: -
CDR3 protein: CASSYSLREVNEQYF
CDR3 DNA: TGTGCCAGCAGTTACTCCCTCCGGGAGGTTAACGAGCAGTACTTC

D gene: -
V gene: TRBV5-4
J gene: TRBJ2-5
clone size: -
CDR3 protein: CASSLVDEETQYF
CDR3 DNA: TGTGCCAGCAGCTTGGTGGACGAAGAGACCCAGTACTTC

D gene: TRBD2
V gene: TRBV7-2
J gene: TRBJ2-1
clone size: -
CDR3 protein: CASSSRVAGSYNEQFF
CDR3 DNA: TGTGCCAGCAGCTCCCGGGTAGCGGGGTCCTACAATGAGCAGTTCTTC

D gene: TRBD2
V gene: TRBV5-1
J gene: TRBJ2-1
clone size: -
CDR3 protein: CASSLGTSGPAEQFF
CDR3 DNA: TGCGCCAGCAGCCTCGGGACTAGCGGGCCGGCCGAGCAGTTCTTC

D gene: -
V gene: TRBV11-2
J gene: TRBJ2-3
clone size: -
CDR3 protein: CASSLSPRDTQYF
CDR3 DNA: TGTGCCAGCAGCTTAAGCCCACGGGATACGCAGTATTTT

D gene: -
V gene: TRBV7-2
J gene: TRBJ2-7
clone size: -
CDR3 protein: CASSPGGPYYEQYF
CDR3 DNA: TGTGCCAGCAGCCCTGGGGGCCCATACTACGAGCAGTACTTC

D gene: -
V gene: TRBV27
J gene: TRBJ1-1
clone size: -
CDR3 protein: CASSLSGRVWNTEAFF
CDR3 DNA: TGTGCCAGCAGTTTATCGGGGAGAGTATGGAACACTGAAGCTTTCTTT

D gene: TRBD1
V gene: TRBV18
J gene: TRBJ1-5
clone size: -
CDR3 protein: CASSPGQGGGNQPQHF
CDR3 DNA: TGTGCCAGCTCACCCGGACAGGGAGGTGGCAATCAGCCCCAGCATTTT

D gene: -
V gene: TRBV25-1
J gene: TRBJ1-1
clone size: -
CDR3 protein: CASSSWTGYPEAFF
CDR3 DNA: TGTGCCAGCAGTTCTTGGACCGGGTACCCGGAAGCTTTCTTT

D gene: TRBD2
V gene: TRBV6-5
J gene: TRBJ2-1
clone size: -
CDR3 protein: CASSSSSGSVDEQFF
CDR3 DNA: TGTGCCAGCAGTTCTTCTAGCGGGAGTGTGGATGAGCAGTTCTTC

D gene: -
V gene: TRBV6-5
J gene: TRBJ1-2
clone size: -
CDR3 protein: CACAGSDGYTF
CDR3 DNA: TGTGCCTGCGCGGGTTCCGATGGCTACACCTTC

D gene: TRBD1
V gene: TRBV6-2/TRBV6-3
J gene: TRBJ2-7
clone size: once
CDR3 protein: CASSRLTGSTYEQYF
CDR3 DNA: TGTGCCAGCAGTCGACTGACAGGGTCCACTTACGAGCAGTACTTC

D gene: TRBD1
V gene: TRBV6-2/TRBV6-3
J gene: TRBJ2-7
clone size: -
CDR3 protein: CASSPGGEQYF
CDR3 DNA: TGTGCCAGCAGCCCAGGGGGCGAGCAGTACTTC

D gene: TRBD1
V gene: TRBV5-4
J gene: TRBJ2-1
clone size: -
CDR3 protein: CASSHPLTGNDEQFF
CDR3 DNA: TGTGCCAGCAGCCACCCTTTGACAGGGAATGATGAGCAGTTCTTC

D gene: TRBD2
V gene: TRBV9
J gene: TRBJ2-1
clone size: -
CDR3 protein: CASSLKGLAGPGGNEQFF
CDR3 DNA: TGTGCCAGCAGCCTTAAGGGACTAGCGGGACCGGGGGGGAATGAGCAGTTCTTC

D gene: -
V gene: TRBV11-2
J gene: TRBJ1-2
clone size: -
CDR3 protein: CASSPGPPLGQNYGYTF
CDR3 DNA: TGTGCCAGCAGCCCCGGCCCACCCCTCGGACAGAACTATGGCTACACCTTC

D gene: -
V gene: TRBV4-2
J gene: TRBJ2-1
clone size: -
CDR3 protein: CASSQAPRGDVRNEQFF
CDR3 DNA: TGTGCCAGCAGCCAGGCCCCCCGGGGTGACGTTAGGAATGAGCAGTTCTTC

D gene: -
V gene: TRBV7-9
J gene: TRBJ1-6
clone size: -
CDR3 protein: CASSFPKGLHSPLHF
CDR3 DNA: TGTGCCAGCAGCTTCCCTAAGGGACTCCATTCACCCCTCCACTTT

D gene: TRBD2
V gene: TRBV3-1/TRBV3-2
J gene: TRBJ2-5
clone size: -
CDR3 protein: CASSQGLAGVYQETQYF
CDR3 DNA: TGTGCCAGCAGCCAAGGCTTGGCGGGGGTGTACCAAGAGACCCAGTACTTC

D gene: TRBD1
V gene: TRBV5-1
J gene: TRBJ2-2
clone size: -
CDR3 protein: CASSLSGGGVTGELFF
CDR3 DNA: TGCGCCAGCAGCTTATCAGGGGGCGGAGTCACCGGGGAGCTGTTTTTT